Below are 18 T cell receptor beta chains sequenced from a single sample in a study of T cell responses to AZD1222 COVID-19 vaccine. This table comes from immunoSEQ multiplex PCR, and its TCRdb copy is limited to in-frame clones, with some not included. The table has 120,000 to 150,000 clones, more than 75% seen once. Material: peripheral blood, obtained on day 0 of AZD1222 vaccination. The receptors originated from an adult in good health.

In DNA form, the CDR3 reads TGTGCCAGCAGCCGGGGAGATCAGGGTAATAGCGGGATCTACGAGCAGTACTTC. The encoded protein is CASSRGDQGNSGIYEQYF. The rearrangement links TRBV3-1 (or the pseudogene TRBV3-2) to TRBJ2-7, with 8 nucleotides matching TRBD2. V gave up 4 bases and J gave up 3 bases; unmatched junction bases: 17. The CDR3 runs to 18 residues. CDR1 and CDR2 (germline): LGHDT, YNNKEL (reference sequence).

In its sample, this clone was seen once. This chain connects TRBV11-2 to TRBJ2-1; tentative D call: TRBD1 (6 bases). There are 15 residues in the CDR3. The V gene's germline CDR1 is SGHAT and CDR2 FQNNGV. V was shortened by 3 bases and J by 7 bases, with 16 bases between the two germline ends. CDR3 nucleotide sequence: TGTGCCAGCAGCTTCTCCGGGACCAGGGGTAATGAGCAGTTCTTC. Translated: CASSFSGTRGNEQFF.

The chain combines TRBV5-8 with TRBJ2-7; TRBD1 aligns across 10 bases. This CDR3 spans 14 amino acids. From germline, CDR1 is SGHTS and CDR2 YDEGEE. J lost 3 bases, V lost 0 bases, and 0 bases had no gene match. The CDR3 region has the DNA TGTGCCAGCAGCTTGGGGACAGGGGGCTACGAGCAGTACTTC. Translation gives CASSLGTGGYEQYF.

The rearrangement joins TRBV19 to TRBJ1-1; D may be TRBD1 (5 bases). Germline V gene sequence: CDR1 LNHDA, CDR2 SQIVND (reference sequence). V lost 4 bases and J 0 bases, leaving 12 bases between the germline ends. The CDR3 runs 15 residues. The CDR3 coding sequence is TGTGCCAGTAGTACGGCCGGGACGATGAACACTGAAGCTTTCTTT. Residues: CASSTAGTMNTEAFF.

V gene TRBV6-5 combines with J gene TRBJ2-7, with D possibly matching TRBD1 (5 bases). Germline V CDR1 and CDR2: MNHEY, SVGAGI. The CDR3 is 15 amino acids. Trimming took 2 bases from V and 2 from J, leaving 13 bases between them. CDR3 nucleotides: TGTGCCAGCAGTTACGCGGCTCAGGGCACCTACGAGCAGTACTTC. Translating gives CASSYAAQGTYEQYF.

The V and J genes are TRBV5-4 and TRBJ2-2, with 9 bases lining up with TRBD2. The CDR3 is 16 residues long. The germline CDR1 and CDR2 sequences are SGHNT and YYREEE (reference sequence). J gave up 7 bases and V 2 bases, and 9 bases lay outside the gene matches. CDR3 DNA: TGTGCCAGCAGCTTTACTAGCGGGTATTTCGGCGGGGAGCTGTTTTTT. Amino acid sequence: CASSFTSGYFGGELFF.

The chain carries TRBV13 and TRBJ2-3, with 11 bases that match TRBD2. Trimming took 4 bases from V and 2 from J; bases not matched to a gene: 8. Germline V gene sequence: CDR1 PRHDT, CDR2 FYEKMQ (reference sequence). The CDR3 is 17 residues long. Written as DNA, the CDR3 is TGTGCCAGCAGCTCAACCTTAGCGGGAGGGGACACAGATACGCAGTATTTT. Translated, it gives CASSSTLAGGDTDTQYF.

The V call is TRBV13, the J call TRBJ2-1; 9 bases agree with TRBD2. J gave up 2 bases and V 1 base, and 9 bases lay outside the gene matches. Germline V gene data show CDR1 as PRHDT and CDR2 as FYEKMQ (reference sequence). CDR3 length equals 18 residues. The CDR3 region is CASSLALTSGYAYNEQFF. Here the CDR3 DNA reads TGTGCCAGCAGCTTAGCTCTAACTAGCGGGTATGCCTACAATGAGCAGTTCTTC.

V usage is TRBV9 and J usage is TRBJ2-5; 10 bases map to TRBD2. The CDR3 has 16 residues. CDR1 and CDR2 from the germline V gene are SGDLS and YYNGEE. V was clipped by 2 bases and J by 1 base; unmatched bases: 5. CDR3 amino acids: CASSVGTSAPQETQYF. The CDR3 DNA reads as TGTGCCAGCAGCGTGGGGACTAGCGCTCCCCAAGAGACCCAGTACTTC.

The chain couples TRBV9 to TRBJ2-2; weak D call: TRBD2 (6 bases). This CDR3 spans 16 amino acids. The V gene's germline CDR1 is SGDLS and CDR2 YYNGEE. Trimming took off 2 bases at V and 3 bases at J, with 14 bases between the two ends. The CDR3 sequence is CASSVPGGGDTGELFF. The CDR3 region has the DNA TGTGCCAGCAGCGTCCCGGGCGGAGGGGACACCGGGGAGCTGTTTTTT.

The CDR3 DNA follows: TGTGCCAGCAGCCAAGATCGGGACAGAATATACAATGAGCAGTTCTTC. This codes for CASSQDRDRIYNEQFF. This chain connects TRBV4-2 to TRBJ2-1; 7 bases fit TRBD1. This CDR3 contains 16 residues. V shed 0 bases, J shed 4 bases, and the junction held 6 bases outside the gene matches. Per the germline V gene, CDR1 is LGHNA and CDR2 is YNFKEQ.

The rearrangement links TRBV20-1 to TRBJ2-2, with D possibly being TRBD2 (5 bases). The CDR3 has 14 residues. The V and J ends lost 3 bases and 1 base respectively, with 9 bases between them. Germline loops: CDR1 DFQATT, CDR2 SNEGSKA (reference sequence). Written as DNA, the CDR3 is TGCAGTGCTAGTAAGCGGCTGAACACCGGGGAGCTGTTTTTT. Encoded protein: CSASKRLNTGELFF.

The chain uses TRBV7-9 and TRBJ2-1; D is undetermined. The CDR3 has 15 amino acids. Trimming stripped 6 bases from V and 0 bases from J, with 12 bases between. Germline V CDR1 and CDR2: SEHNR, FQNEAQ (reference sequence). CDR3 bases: TGTGCCAGCAGTCACACCCAGGACTCCTACAATGAGCAGTTCTTC. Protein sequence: CASSHTQDSYNEQFF.

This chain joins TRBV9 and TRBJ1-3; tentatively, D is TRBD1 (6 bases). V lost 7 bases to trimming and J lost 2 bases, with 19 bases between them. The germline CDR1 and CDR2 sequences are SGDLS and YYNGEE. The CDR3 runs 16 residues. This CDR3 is CASSQGQGRPGNTIYF. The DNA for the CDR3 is TGTGCCAGCTCTCAAGGGCAGGGGAGACCTGGAAACACCATATATTTT.

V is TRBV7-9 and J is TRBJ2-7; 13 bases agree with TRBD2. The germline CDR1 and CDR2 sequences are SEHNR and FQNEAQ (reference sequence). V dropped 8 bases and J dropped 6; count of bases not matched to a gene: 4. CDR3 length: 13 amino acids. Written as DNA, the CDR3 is TGTGCCAGCGGACTAGCGGGAGAGGTCGAGCAGTACTTC. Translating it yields CASGLAGEVEQYF.

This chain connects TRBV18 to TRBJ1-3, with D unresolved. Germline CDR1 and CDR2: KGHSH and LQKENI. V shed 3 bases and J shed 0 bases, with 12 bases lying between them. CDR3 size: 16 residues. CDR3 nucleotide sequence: TGTGCCAGCTCACCCCCGGGTGCCGTCTCTGGAAACACCATATATTTT. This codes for CASSPPGAVSGNTIYF. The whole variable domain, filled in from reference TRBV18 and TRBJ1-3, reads NAGVMQNPRHLVRRRGQEARLRCSPMKGHSHVYWYRQLPEEGLKFMVYLQKENIIDESGMPKERFSAEFPKEGPSILRIQQVVRGDSAAYFCASSPPGAVSGNTIYFGEGSWLTVV.

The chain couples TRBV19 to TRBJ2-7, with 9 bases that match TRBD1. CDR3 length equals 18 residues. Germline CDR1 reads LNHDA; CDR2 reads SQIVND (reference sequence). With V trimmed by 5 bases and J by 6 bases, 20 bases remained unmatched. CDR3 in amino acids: CASSSSGTGSPLVREQYF. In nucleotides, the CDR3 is TGTGCCAGTAGTTCTTCCGGGACAGGGTCCCCCTTGGTTCGCGAGCAGTACTTC.

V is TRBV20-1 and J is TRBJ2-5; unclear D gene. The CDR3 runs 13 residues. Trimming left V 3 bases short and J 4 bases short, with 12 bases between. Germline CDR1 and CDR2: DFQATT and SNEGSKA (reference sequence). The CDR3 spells CSASGQRRETQYF. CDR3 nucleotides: TGCAGTGCTAGTGGGCAGAGGCGAGAGACCCAGTACTTC.